This T cell receptor beta chain comes out of a study of cytomegalovirus exposure and HLA in healthy donors. Study outcomes and limitations: A later analysis reportedly found that, within productive TCRs, an Asian-associated ancestry cluster had fewer N-insertions than the mean observed across the approximately 700 donors. Some segments of the V type, notably TRBV6-2 and TRBV6-3, were excluded as indistinguishable.

Both 60 Vbeta primers and 13 Jbeta primers went into the PCR. Generated by immunoSEQ multiplex PCR, the TCRdb table keeps only in-frame clones and is missing some. The sample table sets out over 100,000 clones. A word on this clone: Antigen: not known.

Germline V gene lookup returns CDR1 MNHEY and CDR2 SVGAGI. The ends lost 6 bases at V and 0 bases at J; junction bases unmatched: 7. This CDR3 has 15 residues. The source is a man aged 40-55 years in good health and CMV-seropositive. The sequenced material came from PBMCs. The V and J genes are TRBV6-5 and TRBJ1-1, with 7 bases that match TRBD1. CDR3 in DNA: TGTGCCAGCAGGCGGACAGGTTCCTTGAACACTGAAGCTTTCTTT. Translation gives CASRRTGSLNTEAFF.